This TCR beta chain emerged from a study of T cell changes during pregnancy in multiple sclerosis. Sequencing used immunoSEQ multiplex PCR; TCRdb keeps in-frame clones, though not all of them. The sample lists 81,000 or so clones, 91% seen once, with around 3.3% in the top ten. Germline CDR1 SGHTA, CDR2 FQGNSA. The CDR3 loop spans 14 amino acids. Trimming removed 5 bases at V and 6 bases at J, with 14 bases between. The TCR comes from a female donor in good health, serving as a control in a pregnancy study. Some clones in this sample may be carry-over from other donors' samples. The sample consisted of PBMCs, taken in the first trimester of pregnancy. The chain combines TRBV7-2 with TRBJ2-1; D is undetermined. The CDR3 spells CASSPYPVRNEQFF. CDR3 DNA sequence: TGTGCCAGCAGCCCATACCCAGTCCGCAATGAGCAGTTCTTC.